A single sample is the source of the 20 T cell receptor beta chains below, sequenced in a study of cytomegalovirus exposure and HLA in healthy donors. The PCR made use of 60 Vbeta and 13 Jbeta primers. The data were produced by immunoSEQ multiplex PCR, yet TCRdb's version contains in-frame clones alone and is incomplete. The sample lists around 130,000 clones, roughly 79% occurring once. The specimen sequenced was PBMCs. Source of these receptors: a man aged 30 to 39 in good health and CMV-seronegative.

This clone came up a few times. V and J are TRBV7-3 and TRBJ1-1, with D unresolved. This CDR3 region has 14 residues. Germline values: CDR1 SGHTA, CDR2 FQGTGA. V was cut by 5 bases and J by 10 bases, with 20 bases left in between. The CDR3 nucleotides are TGTGCCAGCAGCCCCTACCCGTCCCATCTTCTAGCTTTCTTT. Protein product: CASSPYPSHLLAFF.

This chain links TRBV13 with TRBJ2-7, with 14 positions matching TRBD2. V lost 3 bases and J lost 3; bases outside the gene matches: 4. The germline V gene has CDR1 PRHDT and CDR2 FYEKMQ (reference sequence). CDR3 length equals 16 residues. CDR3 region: CASSLGLAGEGYEQYF. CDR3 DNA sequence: TGTGCCAGCAGCTTGGGACTAGCGGGAGAAGGCTACGAGCAGTACTTC.

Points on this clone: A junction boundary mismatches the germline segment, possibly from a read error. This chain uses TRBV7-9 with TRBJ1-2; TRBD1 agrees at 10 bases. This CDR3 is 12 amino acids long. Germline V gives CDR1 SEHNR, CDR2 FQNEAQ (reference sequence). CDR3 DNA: TGTTCCAGCAGCGGGACAGGGGTCGGCTACACCTTC. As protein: CSSSGTGVGYTF. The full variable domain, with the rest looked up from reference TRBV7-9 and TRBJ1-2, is DTGVSQNPRHKITKRGQNVTFRCDPISEHNRLYWYRQTLGQGPEFLTYFQNEAQLEKSRLLSDRFSAERPKGSFSTLEIQRTEQGDSAMYLCSSSGTGVGYTFGSGTRLTVV.

CDR3 sequence (DNA): TGCAGCGTTGATCAATTTTCGTTGACAGGGAGGATCTCCTACGAGCAGTACTTC. As protein: CSVDQFSLTGRISYEQYF. The V call is TRBV29-1, the J call TRBJ2-7; D is perhaps TRBD1 (7 bases). This CDR3 contains 18 residues. The V and J ends lost 3 bases and 0 bases respectively, with 24 bases between them. The V gene's germline CDR1 is SQVTM and CDR2 ANQGSEA.

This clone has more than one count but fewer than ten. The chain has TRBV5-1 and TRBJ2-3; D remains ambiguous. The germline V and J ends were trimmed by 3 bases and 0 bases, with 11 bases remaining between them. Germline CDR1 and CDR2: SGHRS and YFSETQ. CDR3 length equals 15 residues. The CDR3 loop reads CASSSQPDSTDTQYF. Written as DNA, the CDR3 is TGCGCCAGCAGCTCCCAACCAGATAGCACAGATACGCAGTATTTT.

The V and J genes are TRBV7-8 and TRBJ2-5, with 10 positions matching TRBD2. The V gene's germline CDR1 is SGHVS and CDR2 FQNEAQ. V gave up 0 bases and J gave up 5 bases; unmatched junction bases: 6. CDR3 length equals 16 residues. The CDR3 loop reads CASSLASGGIGETQYF. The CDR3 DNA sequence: TGTGCCAGCAGCTTAGCTAGCGGGGGGATCGGGGAGACCCAGTACTTC.

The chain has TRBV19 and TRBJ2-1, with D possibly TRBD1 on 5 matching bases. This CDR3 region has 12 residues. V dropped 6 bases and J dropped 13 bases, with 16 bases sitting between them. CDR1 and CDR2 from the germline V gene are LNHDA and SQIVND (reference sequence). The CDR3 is CASRAGSPSQFF. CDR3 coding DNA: TGTGCCAGTAGGGCAGGGTCGCCATCTCAGTTCTTC. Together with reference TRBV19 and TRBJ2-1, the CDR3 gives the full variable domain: DGGITQSPKYLFRKEGQNVTLSCEQNLNHDAMYWYRQDPGQGLRLIYYSQIVNDFQKGDIAEGYSVSREKKESFPLTVTSAQKNPTAFYLCASRAGSPSQFFGPGTRLTVL.

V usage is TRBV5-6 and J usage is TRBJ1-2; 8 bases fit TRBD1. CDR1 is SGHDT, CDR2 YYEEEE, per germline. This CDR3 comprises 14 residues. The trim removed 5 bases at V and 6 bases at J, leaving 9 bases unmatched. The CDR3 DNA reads TGTGCCAGCAGGGCGACAGGGGAGGAGGATGGCTACACCTTC. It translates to CASRATGEEDGYTF.

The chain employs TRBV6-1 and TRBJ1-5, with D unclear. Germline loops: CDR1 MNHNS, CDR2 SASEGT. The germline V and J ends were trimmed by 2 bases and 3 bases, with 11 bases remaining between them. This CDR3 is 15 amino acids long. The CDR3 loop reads CASSEMLGLNQPQHF. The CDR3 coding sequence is TGTGCCAGCAGTGAAATGCTGGGCCTCAATCAGCCCCAGCATTTT.

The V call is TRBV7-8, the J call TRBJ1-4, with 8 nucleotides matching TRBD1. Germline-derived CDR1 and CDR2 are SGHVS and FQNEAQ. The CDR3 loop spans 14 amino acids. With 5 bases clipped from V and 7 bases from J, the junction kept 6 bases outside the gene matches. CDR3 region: CASSRQGRGEKLFF. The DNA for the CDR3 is TGTGCCAGCAGCCGACAGGGGAGGGGTGAAAAACTGTTTTTT.

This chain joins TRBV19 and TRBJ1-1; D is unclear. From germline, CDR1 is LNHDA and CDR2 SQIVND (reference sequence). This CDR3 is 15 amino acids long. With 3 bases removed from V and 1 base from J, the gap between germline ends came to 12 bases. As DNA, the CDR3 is TGTGCCAGTAGTATGGGAGTATTAGGGAACACTGAAGCTTTCTTT. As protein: CASSMGVLGNTEAFF. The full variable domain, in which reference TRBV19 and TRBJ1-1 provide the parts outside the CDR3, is DGGITQSPKYLFRKEGQNVTLSCEQNLNHDAMYWYRQDPGQGLRLIYYSQIVNDFQKGDIAEGYSVSREKKESFPLTVTSAQKNPTAFYLCASSMGVLGNTEAFFGQGTRLTVV.

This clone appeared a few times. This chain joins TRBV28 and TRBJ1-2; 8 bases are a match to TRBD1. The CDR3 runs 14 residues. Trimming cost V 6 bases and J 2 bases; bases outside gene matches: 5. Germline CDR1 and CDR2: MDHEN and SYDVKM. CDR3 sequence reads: CASRTGGANYGYTF. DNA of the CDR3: TGTGCCAGCAGAACAGGGGGGGCGAACTATGGCTACACCTTC.

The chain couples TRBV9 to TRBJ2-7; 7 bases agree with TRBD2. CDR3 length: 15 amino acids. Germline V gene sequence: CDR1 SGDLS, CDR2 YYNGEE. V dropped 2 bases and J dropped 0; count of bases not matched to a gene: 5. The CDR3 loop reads CASSVLRGSSYEQYF. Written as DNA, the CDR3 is TGTGCCAGCAGCGTCCTGCGGGGGTCCTCCTACGAGCAGTACTTC.

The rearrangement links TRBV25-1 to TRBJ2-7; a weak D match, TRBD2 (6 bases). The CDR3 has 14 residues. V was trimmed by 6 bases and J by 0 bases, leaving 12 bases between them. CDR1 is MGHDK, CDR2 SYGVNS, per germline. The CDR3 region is CASRDGSGSYEQYF. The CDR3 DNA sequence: TGTGCCAGCAGGGACGGGAGTGGCTCCTACGAGCAGTACTTC.

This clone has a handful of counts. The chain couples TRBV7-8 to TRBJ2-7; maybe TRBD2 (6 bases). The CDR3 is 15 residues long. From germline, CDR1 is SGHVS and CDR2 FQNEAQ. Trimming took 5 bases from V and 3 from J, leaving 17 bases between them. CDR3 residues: CASSPSDGGVYEQYF. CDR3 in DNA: TGTGCCAGCAGCCCGAGTGACGGGGGTGTCTACGAGCAGTACTTC.

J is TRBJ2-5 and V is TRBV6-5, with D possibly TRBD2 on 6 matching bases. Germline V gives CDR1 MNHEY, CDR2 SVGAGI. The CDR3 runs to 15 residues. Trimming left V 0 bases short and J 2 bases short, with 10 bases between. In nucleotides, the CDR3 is TGTGCCAGCAGTTACTCTTGGGACTCTCAAGAGACCCAGTACTTC. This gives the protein CASSYSWDSQETQYF.

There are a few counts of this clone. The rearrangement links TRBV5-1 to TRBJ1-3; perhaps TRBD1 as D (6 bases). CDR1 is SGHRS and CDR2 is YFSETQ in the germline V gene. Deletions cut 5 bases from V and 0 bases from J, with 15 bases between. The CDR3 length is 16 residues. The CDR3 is CASSREQQGSGNTIYF. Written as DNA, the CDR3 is TGCGCCAGCAGTCGCGAACAACAGGGCTCTGGAAACACCATATATTTT.

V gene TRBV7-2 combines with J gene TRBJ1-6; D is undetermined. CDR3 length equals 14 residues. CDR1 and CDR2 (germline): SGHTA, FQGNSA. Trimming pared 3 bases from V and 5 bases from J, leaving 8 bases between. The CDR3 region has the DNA TGTGCCAGCAGCTTGAGGGAAAATAATTCACCCCTCCACTTT. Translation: CASSLRENNSPLHF.

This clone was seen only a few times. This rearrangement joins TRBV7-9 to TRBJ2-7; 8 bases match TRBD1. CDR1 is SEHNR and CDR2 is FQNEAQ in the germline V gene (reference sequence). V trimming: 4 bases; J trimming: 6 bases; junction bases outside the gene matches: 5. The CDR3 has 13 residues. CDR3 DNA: TGTGCCAGCAGCTCGGACAGGGTGGGCGAGCAGTACTTC. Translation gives CASSSDRVGEQYF. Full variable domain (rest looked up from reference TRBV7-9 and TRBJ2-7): DTGVSQNPRHKITKRGQNVTFRCDPISEHNRLYWYRQTLGQGPEFLTYFQNEAQLEKSRLLSDRFSAERPKGSFSTLEIQRTEQGDSAMYLCASSSDRVGEQYFGPGTRLTVT.

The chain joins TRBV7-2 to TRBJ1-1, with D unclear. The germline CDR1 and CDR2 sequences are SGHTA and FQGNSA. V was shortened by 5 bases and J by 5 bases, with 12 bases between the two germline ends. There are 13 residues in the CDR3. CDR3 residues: CASSREGKTEAFF. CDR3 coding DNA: TGTGCCAGCAGCCGGGAAGGGAAGACTGAAGCTTTCTTT.